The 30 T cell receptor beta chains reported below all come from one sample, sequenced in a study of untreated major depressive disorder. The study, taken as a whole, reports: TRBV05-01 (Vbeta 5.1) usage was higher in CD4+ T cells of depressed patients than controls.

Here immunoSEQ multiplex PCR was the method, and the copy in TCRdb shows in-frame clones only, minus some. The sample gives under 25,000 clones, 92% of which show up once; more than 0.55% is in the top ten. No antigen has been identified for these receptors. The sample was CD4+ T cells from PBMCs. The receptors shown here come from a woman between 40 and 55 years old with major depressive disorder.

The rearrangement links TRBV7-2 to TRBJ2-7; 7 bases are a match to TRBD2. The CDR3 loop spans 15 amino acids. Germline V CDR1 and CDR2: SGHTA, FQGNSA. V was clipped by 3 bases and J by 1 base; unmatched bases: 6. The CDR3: CASSLGGATSYEQYF. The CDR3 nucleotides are TGTGCCAGCAGCTTGGGAGGGGCCACGTCCTACGAGCAGTACTTC.

CDR3 region: CASSMPGLAGARFPGELFF. CDR3 bases: TGTGCCAGTAGTATGCCCGGCTTAGCGGGAGCGCGATTTCCCGGGGAGCTGTTTTTT. This chain connects TRBV19 to TRBJ2-2; TRBD2 aligns across 9 bases. CDR3 size: 19 residues. Germline assignment: CDR1 LNHDA and CDR2 SQIVND (reference sequence). V was pared by 3 bases and J by 6 bases, with 17 bases of the junction left unmatched.

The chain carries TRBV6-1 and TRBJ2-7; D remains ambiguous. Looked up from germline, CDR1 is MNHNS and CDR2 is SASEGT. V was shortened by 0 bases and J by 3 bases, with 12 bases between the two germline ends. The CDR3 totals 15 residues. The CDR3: CASSEAAAKSYEQYF. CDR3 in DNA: TGTGCCAGCAGTGAAGCTGCTGCGAAGAGCTACGAGCAGTACTTC.

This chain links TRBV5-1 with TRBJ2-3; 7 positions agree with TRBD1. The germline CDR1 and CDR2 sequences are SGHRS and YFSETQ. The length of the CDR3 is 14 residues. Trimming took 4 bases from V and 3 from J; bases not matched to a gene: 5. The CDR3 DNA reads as TGCGCCAGCAGCACCTGGGACAGAACAGATACGCAGTATTTT. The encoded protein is CASSTWDRTDTQYF.

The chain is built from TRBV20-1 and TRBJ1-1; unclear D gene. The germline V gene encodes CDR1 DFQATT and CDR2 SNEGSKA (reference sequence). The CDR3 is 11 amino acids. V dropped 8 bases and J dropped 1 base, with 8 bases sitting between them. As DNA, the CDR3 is TGCAGTATCGACAAGAACACTGAAGCTTTCTTT. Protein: CSIDKNTEAFF.

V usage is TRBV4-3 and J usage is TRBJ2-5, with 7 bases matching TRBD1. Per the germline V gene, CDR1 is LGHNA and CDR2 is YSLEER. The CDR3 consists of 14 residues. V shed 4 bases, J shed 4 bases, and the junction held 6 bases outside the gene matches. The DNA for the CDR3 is TGCGCCAGCAGCCGACAAAGGACAGGAGAGACCCAGTACTTC. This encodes CASSRQRTGETQYF.

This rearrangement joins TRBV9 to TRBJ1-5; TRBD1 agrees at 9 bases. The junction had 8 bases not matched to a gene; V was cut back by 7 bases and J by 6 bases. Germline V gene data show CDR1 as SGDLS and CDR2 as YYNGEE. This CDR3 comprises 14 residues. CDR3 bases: TGTGCCAGCTCCCGGACAGGGGATTCTCAGCCCCAGCATTTT. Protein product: CASSRTGDSQPQHF.

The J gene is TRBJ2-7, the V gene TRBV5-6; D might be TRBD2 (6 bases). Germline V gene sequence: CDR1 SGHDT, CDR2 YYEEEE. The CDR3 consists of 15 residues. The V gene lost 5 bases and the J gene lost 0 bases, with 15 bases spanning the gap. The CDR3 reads CASRWRAGSSYEQYV. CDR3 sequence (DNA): TGTGCCAGCAGATGGAGGGCCGGAAGCTCCTACGAGCAGTACGTC.

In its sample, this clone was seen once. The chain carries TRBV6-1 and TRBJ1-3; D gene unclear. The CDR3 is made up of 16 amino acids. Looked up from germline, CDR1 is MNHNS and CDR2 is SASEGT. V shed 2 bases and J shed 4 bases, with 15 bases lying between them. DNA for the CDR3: TGTGCCAGCAGTGAAACTCTTCCAGGAGCGGGAAACACCATATATTTT. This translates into CASSETLPGAGNTIYF.

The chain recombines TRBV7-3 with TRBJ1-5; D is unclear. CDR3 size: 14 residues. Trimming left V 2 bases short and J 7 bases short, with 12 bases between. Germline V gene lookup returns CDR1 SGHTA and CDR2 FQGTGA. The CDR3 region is CASSLRGGGQPQHF. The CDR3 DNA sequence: TGTGCCAGCAGCTTACGTGGCGGTGGGCAGCCCCAGCATTTT.

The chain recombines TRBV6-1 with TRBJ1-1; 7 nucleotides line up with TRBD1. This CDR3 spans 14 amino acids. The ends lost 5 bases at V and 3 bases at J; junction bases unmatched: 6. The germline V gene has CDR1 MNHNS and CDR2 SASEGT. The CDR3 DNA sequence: TGTGCCAGCAGTTTCCGACAGGGTGACACTGAAGCTTTCTTT. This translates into CASSFRQGDTEAFF.

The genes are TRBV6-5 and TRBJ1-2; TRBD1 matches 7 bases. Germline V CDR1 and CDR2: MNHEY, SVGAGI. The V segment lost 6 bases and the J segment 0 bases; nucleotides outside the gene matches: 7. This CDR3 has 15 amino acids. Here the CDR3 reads CASRPTGQPNYGYTF. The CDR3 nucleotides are TGTGCCAGCAGGCCAACGGGACAGCCTAACTATGGCTACACCTTC.

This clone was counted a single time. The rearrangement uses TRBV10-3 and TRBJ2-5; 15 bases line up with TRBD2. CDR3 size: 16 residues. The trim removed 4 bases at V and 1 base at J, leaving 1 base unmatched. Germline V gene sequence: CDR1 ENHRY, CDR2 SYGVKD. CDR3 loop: CAISGGLAGGQETQYF. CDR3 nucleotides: TGTGCCATCAGTGGGGGACTAGCGGGAGGCCAAGAGACCCAGTACTTC.

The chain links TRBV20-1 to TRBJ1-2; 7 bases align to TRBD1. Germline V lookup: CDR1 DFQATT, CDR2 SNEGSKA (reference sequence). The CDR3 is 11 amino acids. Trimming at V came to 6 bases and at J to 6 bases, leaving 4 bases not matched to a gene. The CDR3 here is CSAAGGNGYTF. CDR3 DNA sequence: TGCAGTGCGGCAGGGGGTAATGGCTACACCTTC.

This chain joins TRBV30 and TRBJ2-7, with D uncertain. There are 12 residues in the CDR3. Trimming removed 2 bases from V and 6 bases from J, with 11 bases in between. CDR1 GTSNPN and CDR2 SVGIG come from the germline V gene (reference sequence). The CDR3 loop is CAWSSDLGEQYV. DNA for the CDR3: TGTGCCTGGAGTTCGGACCTGGGCGAGCAGTACGTC.

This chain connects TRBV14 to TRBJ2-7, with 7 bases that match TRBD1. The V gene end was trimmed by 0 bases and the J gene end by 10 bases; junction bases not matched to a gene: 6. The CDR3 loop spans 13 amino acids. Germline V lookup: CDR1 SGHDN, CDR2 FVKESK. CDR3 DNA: TGTGCCAGCAGCCAAGACCGACAGGGCCGACAGTACGTC. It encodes CASSQDRQGRQYV.

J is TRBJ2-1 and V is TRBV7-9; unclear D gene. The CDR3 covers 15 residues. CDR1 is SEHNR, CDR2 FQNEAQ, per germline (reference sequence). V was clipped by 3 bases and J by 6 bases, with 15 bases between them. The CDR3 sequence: CASSFMAQSGNEQFF. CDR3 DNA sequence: TGTGCCAGCAGCTTTATGGCGCAATCGGGCAATGAGCAGTTCTTC.

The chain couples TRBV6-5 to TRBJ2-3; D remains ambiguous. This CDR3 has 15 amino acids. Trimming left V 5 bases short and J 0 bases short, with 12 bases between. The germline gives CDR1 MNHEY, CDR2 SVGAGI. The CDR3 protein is CASSRATASTDTQYF. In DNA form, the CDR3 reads TGTGCCAGCAGTCGGGCGACCGCCAGCACAGATACGCAGTATTTT.

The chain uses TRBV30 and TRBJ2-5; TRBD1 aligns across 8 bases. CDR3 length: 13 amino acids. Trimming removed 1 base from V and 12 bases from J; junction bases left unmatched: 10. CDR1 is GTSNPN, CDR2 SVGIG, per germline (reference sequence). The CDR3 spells CAWSAGDRSWKYF. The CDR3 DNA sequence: TGTGCCTGGAGTGCAGGGGACAGGTCGTGGAAGTACTTC.

CDR3 in amino acids: CASSPRQGWDEQFF. CDR3 DNA: TGTGCCAGCTCACCACGTCAGGGATGGGATGAGCAGTTCTTC. This rearrangement joins TRBV18 to TRBJ2-1, with D possibly matching TRBD1 (5 bases). Germline V lookup: CDR1 KGHSH, CDR2 LQKENI. Trimming removed 1 base from V and 8 bases from J, with 12 bases in between. The CDR3 extends over 14 amino acids.

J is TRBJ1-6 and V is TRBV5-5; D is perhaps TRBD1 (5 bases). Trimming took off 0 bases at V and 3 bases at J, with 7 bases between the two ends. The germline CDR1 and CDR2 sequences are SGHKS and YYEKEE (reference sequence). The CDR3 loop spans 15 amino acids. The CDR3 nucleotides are TGTGCCAGCAGCTTGGGGGGGAGCTATAATTCACCCCTCCACTTT. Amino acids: CASSLGGSYNSPLHF. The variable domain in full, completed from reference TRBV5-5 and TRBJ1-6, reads DAGVTQSPTHLIKTRGQQVTLRCSPISGHKSVSWYQQVLGQGPQFIFQYYEKEERGRGNFPDRFSARQFPNYSSELNVNALLLGDSALYLCASSLGGSYNSPLHFGNGTRLTVT.

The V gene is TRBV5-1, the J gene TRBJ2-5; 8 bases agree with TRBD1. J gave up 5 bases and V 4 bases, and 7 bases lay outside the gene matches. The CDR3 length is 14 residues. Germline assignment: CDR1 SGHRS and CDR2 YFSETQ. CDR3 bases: TGCGCCAGCAGCCCCCAGGGGGCAGGGGAGACCCAGTACTTC. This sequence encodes CASSPQGAGETQYF.

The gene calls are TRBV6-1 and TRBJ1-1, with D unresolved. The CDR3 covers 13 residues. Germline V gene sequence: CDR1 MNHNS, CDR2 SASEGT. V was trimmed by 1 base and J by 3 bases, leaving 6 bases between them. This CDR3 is CASSEDLDTEAFF. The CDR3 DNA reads TGTGCCAGCAGTGAAGATTTAGACACTGAAGCTTTCTTT.

The DNA of the CDR3 is TGCGCCAGCAGCTTAGAGAAGTACAGGGATGAGAATCAGCCCCAGCATTTT. Its protein is CASSLEKYRDENQPQHF. V is TRBV5-1 and J is TRBJ1-5; the D gene is possibly TRBD1 (6 bases). Germline V gene lookup returns CDR1 SGHRS and CDR2 YFSETQ. The V and J ends lost 2 bases and 4 bases respectively, with 19 bases between them. The CDR3 has 17 amino acids.

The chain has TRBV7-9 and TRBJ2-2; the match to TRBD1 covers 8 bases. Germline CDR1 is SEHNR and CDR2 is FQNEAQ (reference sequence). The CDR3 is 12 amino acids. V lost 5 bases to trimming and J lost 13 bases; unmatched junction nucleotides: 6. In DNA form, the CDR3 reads TGTGCCAGCAGCCGGACAGGGTTGGGGCTGTTTTTT. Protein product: CASSRTGLGLFF.

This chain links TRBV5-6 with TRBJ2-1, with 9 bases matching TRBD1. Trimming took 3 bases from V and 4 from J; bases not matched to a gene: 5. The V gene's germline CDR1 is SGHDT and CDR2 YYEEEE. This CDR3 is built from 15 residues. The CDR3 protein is CASSWGQGPYNEQFF. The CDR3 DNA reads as TGTGCCAGCAGCTGGGGACAGGGTCCGTACAATGAGCAGTTCTTC.

The DNA of the CDR3 is TGTGCCGTCGCGGGCTCTGGGGCCAACGTCCTGACTTTC. It translates to CAVAGSGANVLTF. The gene calls are TRBV10-3 and TRBJ2-6, with TRBD2 as a possible D gene (5 bases). V lost 11 bases and J lost 0, with 8 bases in between. CDR1 and CDR2 (germline): ENHRY, SYGVKD. CDR3 length: 13 amino acids.

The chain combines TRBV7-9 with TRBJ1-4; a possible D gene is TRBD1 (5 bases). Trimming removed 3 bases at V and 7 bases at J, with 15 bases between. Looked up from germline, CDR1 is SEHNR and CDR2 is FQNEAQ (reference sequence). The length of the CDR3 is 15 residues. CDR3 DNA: TGTGCCAGCAGCTTGCGGCAGGGTCAGCGTGAAAAACTGTTTTTT. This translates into CASSLRQGQREKLFF.

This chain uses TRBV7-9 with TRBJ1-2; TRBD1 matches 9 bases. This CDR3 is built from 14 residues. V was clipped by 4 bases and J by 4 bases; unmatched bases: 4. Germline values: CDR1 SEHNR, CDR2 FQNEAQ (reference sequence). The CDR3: CASSYTGGFYGYTF. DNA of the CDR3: TGTGCCAGCAGCTACACAGGGGGCTTCTATGGCTACACCTTC.

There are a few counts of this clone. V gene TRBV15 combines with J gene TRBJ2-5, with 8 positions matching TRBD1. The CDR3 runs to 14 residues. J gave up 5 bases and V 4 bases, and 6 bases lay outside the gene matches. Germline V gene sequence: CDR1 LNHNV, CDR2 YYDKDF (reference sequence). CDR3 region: CATSKGQGSETQYF. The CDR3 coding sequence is TGTGCCACCAGCAAAGGACAGGGAAGCGAGACCCAGTACTTC.